Following are 9 T cell receptor beta chains from one sample sequenced in a study of shared clonotypes between healthy human individuals. Assay: immunoSEQ multiplex PCR; the TCRdb copy retains only in-frame clones and omits some. This sample carries nearly 2 million clones, about 95% of them seen once, and the ten largest clones take 0.9% to 1.5%. Only CD45RO-negative cells positively selected for CCR7 counted as naive CD8 cells, so terminally differentiated effector memory CD45RA+ cells were excluded. What was sequenced was naive CD8+ T cells sorted from blood. Source of these receptors: a man between 18 and 35 years old in good health.

The table lists this clone with a count of one. V is TRBV6-5 and J is TRBJ1-1, with D possibly TRBD1 on 6 matching bases. Deletions cut 6 bases from V and 6 bases from J, with 14 bases between. CDR1 and CDR2 (germline): MNHEY, SVGAGI. This CDR3 spans 13 amino acids. Here the CDR3 DNA reads TGTGCCAGCAGCCCCGGGGGCTCGGCTGAAGCTTTCTTT. Its protein product is CASSPGGSAEAFF.

J is TRBJ2-7 and V is TRBV5-1; 9 bases agree with TRBD2. J lost 1 base, V lost 4 bases, and 15 bases had no gene match. The germline CDR1 and CDR2 sequences are SGHRS and YFSETQ. CDR3 length: 18 residues. Here the CDR3 reads CASSDWTISGSGSYEQYF. The CDR3 DNA follows: TGCGCCAGCAGCGATTGGACGATTAGCGGGAGTGGGTCCTACGAGCAGTACTTC.

The J gene is TRBJ1-6, the V gene TRBV6-1; D is uncertain. Germline lookup yields CDR1 MNHNS and CDR2 SASEGT. V gave up 3 bases and J gave up 9 bases, with 15 bases separating them. This CDR3 has 15 amino acids. The CDR3 sequence: CASSERGWAGSPLHF. CDR3 in DNA: TGTGCCAGCAGTGAGCGAGGATGGGCGGGTTCACCCCTCCACTTT.

Concerning this clone: The same CDR3 also results from other DNA sequences found in this sample. The chain is built from TRBV27 and TRBJ1-1, with unresolved D. The germline gives CDR1 MNHEY, CDR2 SMNVEV (reference sequence). The V end was cut by 2 bases, the J end by 1 base, with 5 bases between. There are 13 residues in the CDR3. CDR3 bases: TGTGCCAGCAGTTTAGGGCCGAACACTGAAGCTTTCTTT. This gives the protein CASSLGPNTEAFF.

V and J are TRBV6-5 and TRBJ2-5; TRBD2 aligns across 8 bases. Germline CDR1 is MNHEY and CDR2 is SVGAGI. The CDR3 has 15 amino acids. V lost 2 bases to trimming and J lost 2 bases; unmatched junction nucleotides: 4. The CDR3 reads CASSYTGGVQETQYF. The CDR3 DNA is TGTGCCAGCAGTTACACGGGGGGGGTGCAAGAGACCCAGTACTTC.

The chain links TRBV27 to TRBJ2-7; D remains ambiguous. Trimming cost V 5 bases and J 6 bases, with 17 bases left between them. This CDR3 comprises 14 residues. Germline lookup yields CDR1 MNHEY and CDR2 SMNVEV (reference sequence). CDR3 bases: TGTGCCAGCAGTACCCGGGTCCCAACTGGCGAGCAGTACTTC. This sequence encodes CASSTRVPTGEQYF.

The chain joins TRBV27 to TRBJ2-1; 8 bases fit TRBD2. In germline, CDR1 is MNHEY, CDR2 SMNVEV (reference sequence). The CDR3 sequence is 16 residues long. Unmatched junction bases numbered 6, after V lost 5 bases and J lost 0 bases. CDR3 coding DNA: TGTGCCAGCAGTACTAGCGGATATATCTCCTACAATGAGCAGTTCTTC. Translating gives CASSTSGYISYNEQFF.

Only one count was recorded for this clone. Other DNA variants within this sample encode the same CDR3. The chain joins TRBV9 to TRBJ2-7; D might be TRBD1 (5 bases). V lost 3 bases and J lost 6, with 10 bases in between. Looked up from germline, CDR1 is SGDLS and CDR2 is YYNGEE. The CDR3 has 12 amino acids. CDR3: CASSGQGSEQYF. CDR3 DNA sequence: TGTGCCAGCAGCGGCCAGGGATCCGAGCAGTACTTC.

The J gene is TRBJ2-7, the V gene TRBV7-8, with D unresolved. The CDR3 length is 14 residues. CDR1 SGHVS and CDR2 FQNEAQ come from the germline V gene. V was pared by 3 bases and J by 1 base, with 10 bases between. The CDR3, as DNA: TGTGCCAGCAGCTTTGGAGAAAGATCCTACGAGCAGTACTTC. Translated: CASSFGERSYEQYF. The full variable domain, in which reference TRBV7-8 and TRBJ2-7 provide the parts outside the CDR3, is GAGVSQSPRYKVAKRGQDVALRCDPISGHVSLFWYQQALGQGPEFLTYFQNEAQLDKSGLPSDRFFAERPEGSVSTLKIQRTQQEDSAVYLCASSFGERSYEQYFGPGTRLTVT.